Given below is one T cell receptor (beta chain) in context. This CDR3 has 16 residues. V shed 2 bases, J shed 8 bases, and the junction held 9 bases outside the gene matches. CDR1 and CDR2 from the germline V gene are MNHNY and SVGAGI (reference sequence). This specimen belongs to a study of blood T cell repertoires in COVID-19. Study summary: From the United States, Italy and Spain came samples of acute and convalescent COVID-19. In each case, the material was cDNA or gDNA derived from T cells, B-cell-depleted T cells, or PBMCs.

Original analysis: The authors estimated nucleated cell counts from reference gene primer amplification. Some clones are missing from TCRdb's copy, which holds only in-frame ones; the method was immunoSEQ multiplex PCR. From that table come the V and J calls and clone size; the DNA was used to work out D and trimming. The sample has roughly 100,000 clones, under 85% seen once. The sequence came from a woman in her sixties with acute or convalescent COVID-19. Specimen: peripheral blood. This chain joins TRBV6-6 and TRBJ2-1, with 10 bases fitting TRBD2. The CDR3 reads CASSYASSGSRDEQFF. CDR3 in DNA: TGTGCCAGCAGTTACGCCTCTAGCGGGAGTAGGGATGAGCAGTTCTTC.